This T cell receptor beta chain was found in a study of blood T cell repertoires in COVID-19 (dated by TCRdb to 2020 to 2021). In terms of the full investigation: Samples covering the acute and convalescent phases of COVID-19 were provided by collaborators in the United States, Italy and Spain. The material from the prospective study consisted of cDNA or gDNA derived from T cells, B-cell-depleted T cells, or PBMCs. Deeply sampled blood TCRbeta repertoires from subjects exposed to, actively infected with, or recovered from COVID-19 were included in the dataset. The repertoires were released in a freely available public database meant as a resource for research on the immune response to SARS-CoV-2. Samples were obtained from the ongoing ImmuneRACE study (first 160 participants) and from 1,000 to 1,500 subjects provided by 6 global collaborators. Nearly every sample came with metadata listing a de-identified subject ID, COVID-19 status, age in years and sex. HLA class I and class II types, where available, came from metadata supplied by the sample provider rather than from assay-based typing. Results the study describes overall, beyond this receptor: How much clinical and demographic metadata was included differed by source and by participant, and the metadata was provided uncurated.

TCRbeta CDR3 regions were amplified from genomic DNA by means of the immunoSEQ Assay, a bias-controlled multiplex PCR. Under the source paper's analysis protocol: The number of nucleated cells in each sample was estimated from the amplification of reference gene primers within the assay. To quantify the absolute abundance of each unique TCRbeta CDR3 rearrangement, sequence reads were collapsed and filtered. For each sample, productive Simpson clonality was calculated as the square root of Simpson's diversity index over productive rearrangements. Sourced from immuneACCESS, this table was stored by TCRdb with only in-frame sequences that have V and J called. A share of the clones is absent; for the studies checked, an unresolved V gene accounts for under half, and the remainder has no known explanation. V and J calls and clone size follow that table, whereas D and trimming were derived from the DNA. Recorded for this sample are about 210,000 clones; about 90% of them occurred a single time. Of the sample, 1% to 1.5% falls within the top ten clones.

Spanning cysteine to phenylalanine, the CDR3 consists of 14 amino acids. Only the CDR3 DNA is retained, 42 bases long and in frame from the first base. The germline V gene (reference sequence) sets CDR1 to LNHDA and CDR2 to SQIVND. Between the V and J ends, shortened by 3 bases and 2 bases respectively, the junction contains 8 bases. The collaborating institutions used their own protocols to collect whole blood in K2EDTA tubes. Collaborator samples were shipped for TCRbeta analysis as frozen whole blood, isolated PBMCs, or DNA extracted from either sample type. Turning to this clone: What this receptor recognizes is not known. No base quality values were provided; no much bigger clone lies one nucleotide off.

The rearranged chain carries TRBV19 and TRBJ2-4, with no confident D gene call. The material sequenced was peripheral blood. This receptor was identified in a man younger than 40 with acute or convalescent COVID-19. In nucleotides, the sequence is TGTGCCAGTAGTATGTGGCAGTCCAAAAACATTCAGTACTTC. This is translated as CASSMWQSKNIQYF.